The 5 T cell receptor beta chains reported below all come from one sample, sequenced in a study of response to subunit inactivated influenza vaccine. From the RT-PCR reads, TCRdb called clonotypes with MiXCR, one entry per CDR3 protein. The sample comprises some 520,000 distinct CDR3 sequences, about 15% of which are singletons, and about 3% rests with the top ten. The sequenced sample was CD4+ T cells sorted from PBMCs, obtained approximately 25 months after vaccination. These receptors came from a man aged 50 to 69 who received an inactivated influenza vaccine.

This clonotype was recorded a few times. The chain is built from TRBV24-1 and TRBJ2-1, with TRBD1 matching over 9 bases. The CDR3 runs 14 residues. Germline lookup yields CDR1 KGHDR and CDR2 SFDVKD. V shed 3 bases and J 8 bases; nucleotides not matched to a gene: 4. CDR3 coding DNA: TGTGCCACCAGTGATCCAACAGGGGGCTATGAGCAGTTCTTC. It is translated as CATSDPTGGYEQFF.

This chain links TRBV24-1 with TRBJ2-1; a possible D gene is TRBD1 (6 bases). V was pared by 1 base and J by 12 bases, with 15 bases between. The CDR3 has 14 amino acids. From germline, CDR1 is KGHDR and CDR2 SFDVKD. Here the CDR3 reads CATSDLMTGPGQFF. The CDR3, as DNA: TGTGCCACCAGTGATTTAATGACAGGCCCAGGGCAGTTCTTC.

This clonotype was recorded a few times. CDR3 region: CASSIDRNEQFF. The CDR3 nucleotides read TGTGCCAGTAGTATCGATCGGAATGAGCAGTTCTTC. V usage is TRBV19 and J usage is TRBJ2-1; D is uncertain. CDR1 is LNHDA and CDR2 is SQIVND in the germline V gene (reference sequence). The CDR3 runs to 12 residues. V dropped 3 bases and J dropped 7 bases, with 7 bases sitting between them.

This clonotype has only a few counts. The chain links TRBV24-1 to TRBJ2-6; 8 nucleotides match TRBD1. CDR1 and CDR2 (germline): KGHDR, SFDVKD. The length of the CDR3 is 16 residues. V was pared by 4 bases and J by 4 bases, with 5 bases of the junction left unmatched. CDR3 DNA sequence: TGTGCCACCAGTGACCGGACAGGGTTCGGGGCCAACGTCCTGACTTTC. Protein product: CATSDRTGFGANVLTF.

This clonotype was detected a few times. The V and J genes are TRBV18 and TRBJ1-2; possibly TRBD1 for D (6 bases). CDR1 and CDR2 from the germline V gene are KGHSH and LQKENI. Trimming removed 3 bases from V and 4 bases from J, with 15 bases in between. This CDR3 is built from 15 residues. CDR3 sequence (DNA): TGTGCCAGCTCACCCGGGACATTGAACCTCTATGGCTACACCTTC. It codes for CASSPGTLNLYGYTF.